This T cell receptor (beta chain) comes out of a study of shared clonotypes between healthy human individuals (dated by TCRdb to about 2020). Notes on the research overall: The cohort comprised two women and a few men aged 18 to 49 years. Blood TCR repertoires of five healthy adults were deeply sequenced to estimate repertoire size and the extent of clonotype sharing between individuals. Between about 0.85 and 10 billion PBMCs per donor were obtained by leukapheresis. For each donor, CD4 naive and CD4 memory were each given three plates, CD8 naive was given two plates, and CD8 memory was given one plate. To increase sequencing depth and limit assay-specific biases, different laboratories used diverse techniques to prepare libraries and sequence TCR repertoires.

The study at large found these results: Sampling was restricted to blood, and TCR repertoires in tissue are likely to differ from TCR repertoires in blood. Sharing across a few donors was observed for about 4.8% of naive CD4, around 3.5% of naive CD8, roughly 2.3% of memory CD4, and roughly 0.43% of memory CD8 clonotypes. The small number of donors limited the genetic and exposure-history diversity represented. Higher generation probabilities were observed for clonotypes shared by all four sorted-subset donors than for non-shared clonotypes. Naive subsets generally had larger estimated clonotype richness than memory subsets did. Incomplete sequencing was indicated by rarefaction of sorted-subset datasets, despite the large sequencing depth. Based on pairwise subsampling, the degree of clonotype sharing among donors was expected to be affected by sequencing depth.

Using the deep immunoSEQ assay, TCR CDR3 regions were amplified from genomic DNA by multiplex PCR. Extracted genomic DNA from each cell subset was distributed evenly across all wells of several immunoSEQ 96-well plates, and each plate was treated as a replicate. Each replicate PCR for sorted subsets received 150 to 250 ng genomic DNA, equal to some 32,000 T cell genomes. Purified libraries were quantified with a Qubit 3.0 fluorometer, sized on a Bioanalyzer 2100, and re-quantified with the KAPA Library Quantification kit. Every immunoSEQ 96-well plate was sequenced on a separate single-read 150-cycle Illumina NextSeq 550 flow cell. In the source study's methods: Because only junctional sequences without quality scores were contained in the immunoSEQ output, filtering matching that applied to full-length reads could not be performed. To assign V/J genes and CDR3, sequences were annotated using PyIR, a Python wrapper for IgBLAST v1.9, with IMGT germline references. Reads with weak V/J assignments (E-value above 1e-6), missing CDR3, stop codons, out-of-frame junctions, or ambiguous translated residues were removed. V3J clonotypes were defined as sequences sharing an identical inferred V gene, J gene, and CDR3 amino acid sequence. Percentage overlap between repertoires was calculated by dividing the number of shared unique clonotypes by the size of the smaller repertoire. Richness of each repertoire was evaluated using RTK rarefaction, the Chao1 estimator, and Recon v2.1 estimates of unobserved clonotypes. Generation probabilities for all TCRbeta clonotypes obtained by the gDNA method from a handful of donors were computed using OLGA. TCRdb re-hosts the immuneACCESS table, in-frame sequences only. Its copies lack some clones; in the studies checked, an unresolved V gene accounts for under half of them, and the cause for the rest is not known. Clone size and the V and J calls come from that table; the DNA yielded D and trimming. In this sample the table shows hundreds of thousands of clones, 73% of which occur a single time. About 10% of the sample lies in the top ten.

Comments on this clone: Its antigen is unknown. The input lacks base qualities; no much larger clone sits a single base away.

Its CDR3 holds 15 amino acids, cysteine through phenylalanine. Solely the CDR3 DNA is kept, with 45 bases framed from the first base. V is clipped by 2 bases and J by 0 bases, and the sequence between their germline boundaries is 8 bases long. The germline V gene gives CDR1 as SGHRS and CDR2 as YFSETQ. The donors were healthy, HIV-negative adults who had no recently reported acute infections or vaccinations. All donors were Caucasian adults living in Nashville, Tennessee, USA. CD4+ T cells were enriched by magnetic negative selection, after which naive cells were positively selected on CD45RA and the negative fraction was taken as the memory subset. Blood was collected by leukapheresis, and PBMCs were isolated by Ficoll-Histopaque density gradient centrifugation and then cryopreserved in liquid nitrogen vapor phase. Analytical flow cytometry was used to check the purity and quantity of every magnetically sorted T cell population. Genomic DNA was isolated from each sorted fraction and quantified by UV absorbance on a Nanodrop 2000c.

The sequenced sample consisted of memory CD4+ T cells sorted from blood. The cell subset or site tag for this specimen amounts to: CD45RA-negative fraction. The clonotype comes from a man aged 30 to 45 in good health. The sequence links TRBV5-1 to TRBJ1-4, with the D segment identity uncertain. The DNA sequence is TGCGCCAGCAGCTTCCAGGCTGCAACTAATGAAAAACTGTTTTTT. Translated, this is CASSFQAATNEKLFF.